These 24 T cell receptor beta chains came from one sample sequenced in a study of human CD4 T cells and Enterobacteriaceae (dated by TCRdb to 2018 to 2021). Library method: the immunoSEQ multiplex PCR assay. TCRdb limited this immuneACCESS table to in-frame rearrangements with V and J called. A share of clones is missing; checked studies link under half to unresolved V genes, and the rest is unexplained. The sample table shows under 35,000 clones, and 70% to 85% are seen once. In total, the top ten clones hold around 1.7% of the sample. Memory CD4+ T cells were FACS-sorted on a FACSAria III to over 95% purity as all CD4+ cells other than CD45RA+CCR7+CD95- naive cells. The sample was memory CD4+ T cells from blood. The cell subset or site label for this specimen denotes: total memory CD4 T cells sorted directly ex vivo, unstimulated. The source is a human donor in good health.

The V and J genes are TRBV29-1 and TRBJ2-5; TRBD1 might be the D (6 bases). Germline V CDR1 and CDR2: SQVTM, ANQGSEA. The CDR3 is 13 residues long. Trimming removed 3 bases at V and 3 bases at J, with 11 bases between. CDR3 region: CSVDRGLKETQYF. In nucleotides, the CDR3 is TGCAGCGTTGACAGGGGTCTCAAAGAGACCCAGTACTTC. Full variable domain (remainder filled in from reference TRBV29-1 and TRBJ2-5): SAVISQKPSRDICQRGTSLTIQCQVDSQVTMMFWYRQQPGQSLTLIATANQGSEATYESGFVIDKFPISRPNLTFSTLTVSNMSPEDSSIYLCSVDRGLKETQYFGPGTRLLVL.

This sequence joins TRBV28 and TRBJ2-5; 8 bases are shared with TRBD1. V shed 6 bases, J shed 5 bases, and the junction held 8 bases outside the gene matches. Per germline, CDR1 MDHEN and CDR2 SYDVKM. CDR3 size: 14 residues. In DNA form, the CDR3 reads TGTGCCAGCAGCAGCCAGGGGGCTAGTGAGACCCAGTACTTC. Its protein product is CASSSQGASETQYF.

This clone was recorded once. V is TRBV19 and J is TRBJ2-5; D could derive from TRBD1 or TRBD2 (5 bases each). Trimming cost V 3 bases and J 1 base, with 15 bases left between them. CDR1 and CDR2 (germline): LNHDA, SQIVND (reference sequence). This CDR3 comprises 16 residues. CDR3 amino acids: CASSMAGAGTQETQYF. The CDR3 DNA is TGTGCCAGTAGTATGGCGGGTGCCGGGACCCAAGAGACCCAGTACTTC.

The rearrangement joins TRBV5-1 to TRBJ2-3, with TRBD2 matching over 7 bases. The CDR3 loop spans 15 amino acids. In germline, CDR1 is SGHRS, CDR2 YFSETQ. The trim removed 10 bases at V and 0 bases at J, leaving 11 bases unmatched. The CDR3 sequence is CACKSLAASTDTQYF. CDR3 sequence (DNA): TGCGCCTGCAAGTCGCTAGCGGCTAGCACAGATACGCAGTATTTT.

CDR3 sequence: CAISAPDGSSYEQYF. The CDR3 DNA follows: TGTGCCATCAGTGCCCCGGACGGCAGCTCCTACGAGCAGTACTTC. The chain carries TRBV10-3 and TRBJ2-7, with D unresolved. The V end lost 4 bases, the J end lost 0 bases, and 13 bases lay between the germline ends. The CDR3 covers 15 residues. Germline loops: CDR1 ENHRY, CDR2 SYGVKD.

The V gene is TRBV5-1, the J gene TRBJ1-3; D call uncertain. Trimming shortened V by 4 bases and J by 0 bases, and 8 bases separated the two germline ends. CDR1 and CDR2 from the germline V gene are SGHRS and YFSETQ. The CDR3 has 14 residues. The CDR3 spells CASSAADSGNTIYF. The CDR3, as DNA: TGCGCCAGCAGCGCCGCGGACTCTGGAAACACCATATATTTT.

The chain recombines TRBV5-1 with TRBJ1-2, with a possible D match to TRBD1 (5 bases). V gave up 0 bases and J gave up 5 bases, with 14 bases separating them. The V gene's germline CDR1 is SGHRS and CDR2 YFSETQ. The CDR3 contains 15 residues. This CDR3 reads CASSLGQGSAYGYTF. As DNA, the CDR3 is TGCGCCAGCAGCTTGGGTCAGGGATCAGCTTATGGCTACACCTTC.

This clone was counted a single time. This sequence joins TRBV5-1 and TRBJ2-3, with 8 bases identical to TRBD2. The CDR3 has 17 amino acids. Germline lookup yields CDR1 SGHRS and CDR2 YFSETQ. Trimming cost V 1 base and J 0 bases; bases outside gene matches: 7. The CDR3 is CASSLNLAGLSTDTQYF. CDR3 nucleotide sequence: TGCGCCAGCAGCTTGAACCTAGCGGGTCTAAGCACAGATACGCAGTATTTT.

The chain has TRBV2 and TRBJ2-7, with D unresolved. The CDR3 covers 13 residues. Trimming shortened V by 3 bases and J by 4 bases, and 10 bases separated the two germline ends. Per germline, CDR1 SNHLY and CDR2 FYNNEI. The CDR3 protein is CASSDFVLYEQYF. Here the CDR3 DNA reads TGTGCCAGCAGTGATTTTGTCCTTTACGAGCAGTACTTC.

The J gene is TRBJ2-5, the V gene TRBV14; D gene uncertain. The V end was cut by 1 base, the J end by 1 base, with 13 bases between. The CDR3 totals 16 residues. Per the germline V gene, CDR1 is SGHDN and CDR2 is FVKESK. The CDR3 DNA sequence: TGTGCCAGCAGCCAAGCCCTAGGACGGACCCAAGAGACCCAGTACTTC. This translates into CASSQALGRTQETQYF.

The V gene is TRBV5-1, the J gene TRBJ1-4; 7 nucleotides agree with TRBD1. CDR3 length: 16 residues. Germline loops: CDR1 SGHRS, CDR2 YFSETQ. V lost 0 bases to trimming and J lost 9 bases; unmatched junction nucleotides: 11. This chain's CDR3 is CASSLDSGGYAQKLFF. In DNA form, the CDR3 reads TGCGCCAGCAGCTTGGACTCAGGGGGTTATGCCCAAAAACTGTTTTTT.

The chain joins TRBV28 to TRBJ1-2; D is unclear. The length of the CDR3 is 16 residues. The germline V and J ends were trimmed by 2 bases and 2 bases, with 15 bases remaining between them. Germline V gene lookup returns CDR1 MDHEN and CDR2 SYDVKM. CDR3 in DNA: TGTGCCAGCAGTTTAGATCTCGGACTCATCAACTATGGCTACACCTTC. It specifies CASSLDLGLINYGYTF.

This rearrangement joins TRBV6-1 to TRBJ2-7; 9 nucleotides agree with TRBD1. V trimming: 7 bases; J trimming: 2 bases; junction bases outside the gene matches: 3. Germline loops: CDR1 MNHNS, CDR2 SASEGT. This CDR3 contains 13 residues. Here the CDR3 DNA reads TGTGCCAGCAACGGACAGGGGACCTACGAGCAGTACTTC. Its protein is CASNGQGTYEQYF.

The rearrangement links TRBV7-2 to TRBJ2-3, with a possible D match to TRBD2 (6 bases). CDR1 and CDR2 (germline): SGHTA, FQGNSA. The CDR3 extends over 15 amino acids. Deletions cut 4 bases from V and 11 bases from J, with 22 bases between. The CDR3 coding sequence is TGTGCCAGCAGCTCACTCTCGCGGGATCGAGGAGAGCAGTATTTT. Its protein is CASSSLSRDRGEQYF.

The chain joins TRBV11-1 to TRBJ2-3; 10 nucleotides align to TRBD1. With 5 bases clipped from V and 3 bases from J, the junction kept 2 bases outside the gene matches. Looked up from germline, CDR1 is SGHAT and CDR2 is FQDESV (reference sequence). The CDR3 is made up of 14 amino acids. CDR3 loop: CASSGQGETDTQYF. The CDR3 region has the DNA TGTGCCAGCAGCGGACAGGGGGAGACAGATACGCAGTATTTT.

The gene calls are TRBV7-2 and TRBJ2-3; 12 bases are a match to TRBD2. The CDR3 has 17 residues. J was trimmed by 3 bases and V by 3 bases; bases with no gene match: 7. Germline V gene sequence: CDR1 SGHTA, CDR2 FQGNSA. The CDR3 loop reads CASSLDGLAGRTDTQYF. CDR3 DNA: TGTGCCAGCAGCTTGGATGGACTAGCGGGAAGGACAGATACGCAGTATTTT.

A word on this clone: Other DNA sequences in the same sample also yield this CDR3. This chain connects TRBV5-1 to TRBJ1-5; 9 nucleotides line up with TRBD1. Germline trimming cut 1 base from V and 5 bases from J; bases unmatched to any gene: 1. Germline assignment: CDR1 SGHRS and CDR2 YFSETQ. This CDR3 region has 14 residues. Here the CDR3 reads CASSLTGGDQPQHF. The CDR3 DNA follows: TGCGCCAGCAGCTTGACAGGGGGCGATCAGCCCCAGCATTTT.

This chain's CDR3 is CASRPHWQNTEAFF. CDR3 nucleotides: TGTGCCAGCAGGCCTCACTGGCAGAACACTGAAGCTTTCTTT. The gene calls are TRBV6-4 and TRBJ1-1; D remains ambiguous. The CDR3 runs 14 residues. The V end lost 6 bases, the J end lost 1 base, and 12 bases lay between the germline ends. Germline V CDR1 and CDR2: MRHNA, SNTAGT.

The genes are TRBV6-6 and TRBJ1-2; 7 nucleotides align to TRBD1. Germline CDR1 and CDR2: MNHNY and SVGAGI (reference sequence). The CDR3 is made up of 15 amino acids. V gave up 6 bases and J gave up 4 bases; unmatched junction bases: 11. As DNA, the CDR3 is TGTGCCAGCAGGGACAAGACAGGGAATGGCTATGGCTACACCTTC. As protein: CASRDKTGNGYGYTF.

The rearrangement joins TRBV25-1 to TRBJ2-1, with D hard to call. Trimming left V 9 bases short and J 3 bases short, with 6 bases between. The CDR3 covers 11 residues. Germline V lookup: CDR1 MGHDK, CDR2 SYGVNS. DNA of the CDR3: TGTGCCAGAAAAATCTACAATGAGCAGTTCTTC. Its protein is CARKIYNEQFF.

The chain is built from TRBV28 and TRBJ2-1, with 10 positions matching TRBD2. From germline, CDR1 is MDHEN and CDR2 SYDVKM. The trim removed 7 bases at V and 6 bases at J, leaving 6 bases unmatched. CDR3 length: 14 amino acids. The CDR3 DNA sequence: TGTGCCAGCACTCCAGCGGGAGGGCCCAATGAGCAGTTCTTC. Translated: CASTPAGGPNEQFF.

The V gene is TRBV5-1, the J gene TRBJ2-1, with a weak D call TRBD2 (6 bases). Germline CDR1 reads SGHRS; CDR2 reads YFSETQ. With 0 bases removed from V and 5 bases from J, the gap between germline ends came to 15 bases. This CDR3 contains 16 residues. The CDR3 is CASSLGSGALDNEQFF. In DNA form, the CDR3 reads TGCGCCAGCAGCTTGGGTTCGGGAGCGTTGGACAATGAGCAGTTCTTC.

This clone was observed a handful of times. V and J are TRBV11-2 and TRBJ1-1; no clear D. Trimming shortened V by 3 bases and J by 4 bases, and 6 bases separated the two germline ends. Germline lookup yields CDR1 SGHAT and CDR2 FQNNGV. The CDR3 contains 12 residues. This CDR3 is CASSFTGTEAFF. The CDR3 nucleotides are TGTGCCAGCAGCTTTACCGGCACTGAAGCTTTCTTT.

CDR3 loop: CATSSSGNTDTQYF. CDR3 nucleotides: TGTGCCACCTCCTCTAGCGGCAACACAGATACGCAGTATTTT. The rearrangement joins TRBV7-9 to TRBJ2-3; 7 bases align to TRBD2. CDR1 is SEHNR and CDR2 is FQNEAQ in the germline V gene (reference sequence). V was pared by 10 bases and J by 2 bases, with 9 bases of the junction left unmatched. The CDR3 is 14 residues long. Combining the CDR3 with reference TRBV7-9 and TRBJ2-3 gives the whole variable domain DTGVSQNPRHKITKRGQNVTFRCDPISEHNRLYWYRQTLGQGPEFLTYFQNEAQLEKSRLLSDRFSAERPKGSFSTLEIQRTEQGDSAMYLCATSSSGNTDTQYFGPGTRLTVL.